This record covers a single T cell receptor (beta chain). The antigen remains undetermined. V gave up 2 bases and J gave up 0 bases, with 10 bases separating them. Germline assignment: CDR1 GTSNPN and CDR2 SVGIG (reference sequence). The CDR3 totals 14 residues. Amplification used 60 Vbeta primers and 13 Jbeta primers. Profiled with immunoSEQ multiplex PCR; TCRdb holds only in-frame clones, not every one. The sample records some 180,000 clones, about 9.4% being singletons. The donors (healthy individuals) were bone marrow donors. Each donor was nominally healthy when sampled (though unrecorded immune exposures were likely). The sample is drawn from a study of cytomegalovirus exposure and HLA in healthy donors. Regarding the study as a whole: A later analysis linked a missense variant in DCLRE1C to the trimming of TCR beta V and J genes.

The chain recombines TRBV30 with TRBJ1-1; a possible D gene is TRBD1 (5 bases). This receptor was obtained from a woman aged 25 to 45 in good health and CMV-seropositive. Sequenced: PBMCs. CDR3 amino acids: CAWSRGSVNTEAFF. In nucleotides, the CDR3 is TGTGCCTGGAGTAGGGGATCGGTGAACACTGAAGCTTTCTTT.